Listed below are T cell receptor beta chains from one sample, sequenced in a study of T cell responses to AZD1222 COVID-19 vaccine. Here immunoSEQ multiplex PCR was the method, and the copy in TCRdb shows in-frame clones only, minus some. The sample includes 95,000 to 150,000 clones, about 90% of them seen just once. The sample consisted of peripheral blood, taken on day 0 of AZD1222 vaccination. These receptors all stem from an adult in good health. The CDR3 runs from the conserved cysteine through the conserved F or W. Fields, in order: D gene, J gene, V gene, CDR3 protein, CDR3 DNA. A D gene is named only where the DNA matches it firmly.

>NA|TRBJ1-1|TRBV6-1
CASSEMGARTEAFF
TGTGCCAGCAGTGAAATGGGGGCGCGCACTGAAGCTTTCTTT
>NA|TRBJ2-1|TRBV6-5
CASSYGQLNNEQFF
TGTGCCAGCAGTTATGGCCAGTTGAACAATGAGCAGTTCTTC
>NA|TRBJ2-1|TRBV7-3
CASSFAQWNEQFF
TGTGCCAGCAGCTTTGCCCAGTGGAATGAGCAGTTCTTC
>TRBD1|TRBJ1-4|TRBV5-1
CASSLTGQGGGEKLFF
TGCGCCAGCAGCTTGACGGGACAGGGAGGAGGTGAAAAACTGTTTTTT
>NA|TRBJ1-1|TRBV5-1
CASSLVGGSNRMNTEAFF
TGCGCCAGCAGCTTGGTGGGGGGGTCCAACCGGATGAACACTGAAGCTTTCTTT
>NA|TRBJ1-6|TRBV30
CAWSRGADSPLHF
TGTGCCTGGAGTAGGGGTGCGGATTCACCCCTCCACTTT
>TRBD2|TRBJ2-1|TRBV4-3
CASSRLVGSGRLYNEQFF
TGCGCCAGCAGTCGGCTGGTGGGTAGCGGGAGGTTATACAATGAGCAGTTCTTC
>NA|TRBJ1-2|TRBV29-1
CSVWARGGYTF
TGCAGCGTTTGGGCAAGAGGCGGCTACACCTTC
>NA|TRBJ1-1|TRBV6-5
CASSYGPFEAFF
TGTGCCAGCAGTTACGGCCCATTCGAAGCTTTCTTT
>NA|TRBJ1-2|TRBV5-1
CASSSLRGYTF
TGCGCCAGCAGCTCGCTTAGGGGCTACACCTTC
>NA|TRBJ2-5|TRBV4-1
CASGWILGETQYF
TGCGCCAGCGGATGGATCCTGGGGGAGACCCAGTACTTC
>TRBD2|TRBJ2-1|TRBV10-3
CAIRGTSGRGNEQFF
TGTGCCATCAGGGGGACTAGCGGGAGGGGGAATGAGCAGTTCTTC